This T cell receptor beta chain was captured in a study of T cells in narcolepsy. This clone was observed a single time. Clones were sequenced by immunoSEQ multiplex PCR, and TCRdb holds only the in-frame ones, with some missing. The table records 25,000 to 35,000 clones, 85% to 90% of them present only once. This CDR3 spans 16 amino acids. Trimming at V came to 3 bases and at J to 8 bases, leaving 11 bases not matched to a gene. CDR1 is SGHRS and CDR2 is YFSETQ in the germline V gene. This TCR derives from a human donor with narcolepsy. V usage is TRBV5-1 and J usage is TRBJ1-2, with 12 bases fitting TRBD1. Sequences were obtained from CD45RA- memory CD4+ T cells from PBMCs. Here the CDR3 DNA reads TGCGCCAGCAGCTCCGGGACAGGGGGCACTCAGGGAGGCTACACCTTC. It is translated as CASSSGTGGTQGGYTF.